The 26 T cell receptor beta chains below come from one sample, sequenced in a study of cytomegalovirus exposure and HLA in healthy donors. Amplification used 60 Vbeta primers and 13 Jbeta primers. This table comes from immunoSEQ multiplex PCR, and its TCRdb copy is limited to in-frame clones, with some not included. The table lists some 120,000 clones, approximately 80% of them singletons, with 3.4% in the top ten. Sequenced input: PBMCs. These receptor sequences come from a man in his thirties or forties in good health and CMV-seronegative.

The table lists this clone with a few counts. J is TRBJ2-5 and V is TRBV9, with 9 bases lining up with TRBD2. Per the germline V gene, CDR1 is SGDLS and CDR2 is YYNGEE. The trim removed 0 bases at V and 4 bases at J, leaving 7 bases unmatched. This CDR3 has 16 residues. CDR3 sequence (DNA): TGTGCCAGCAGCGTAGCCGGAGCGGGGGGACGAGAGACCCAGTACTTC. Protein sequence: CASSVAGAGGRETQYF.

The chain employs TRBV6-6 and TRBJ2-2, with 11 bases aligning to TRBD1. The CDR3 is made up of 15 amino acids. The junction had 6 bases not matched to a gene; V was cut back by 6 bases and J by 6 bases. From germline, CDR1 is MNHNY and CDR2 SVGAGI (reference sequence). The CDR3 loop reads CASRFAGQGAGELFF. The CDR3 nucleotides read TGTGCCAGCAGATTTGCGGGACAGGGGGCCGGGGAGCTGTTTTTT.

The CDR3 region has the DNA TGTGCCAGCCGTACTCCACCCTCCTACAATGAGCAGTTCTTC. Translated, it gives CASRTPPSYNEQFF. The V gene is TRBV6-6, the J gene TRBJ2-1, with D hard to call. The germline V and J ends were trimmed by 8 bases and 0 bases, with 11 bases remaining between them. Germline assignment: CDR1 MNHNY and CDR2 SVGAGI (reference sequence). This CDR3 spans 14 amino acids.

V is TRBV18 and J is TRBJ1-2, with TRBD1 identical over 8 bases. CDR3 length equals 16 residues. J was trimmed by 5 bases and V by 1 base; bases with no gene match: 9. Germline V gene lookup returns CDR1 KGHSH and CDR2 LQKENI. The CDR3: CASSPLFTDRDYGYTF. The CDR3 bases are TGTGCCAGCTCACCACTCTTTACGGACAGGGATTATGGCTACACCTTC. Combining the CDR3 with reference TRBV18 and TRBJ1-2 gives the whole variable domain NAGVMQNPRHLVRRRGQEARLRCSPMKGHSHVYWYRQLPEEGLKFMVYLQKENIIDESGMPKERFSAEFPKEGPSILRIQQVVRGDSAAYFCASSPLFTDRDYGYTFGSGTRLTVV.

This chain links TRBV7-8 with TRBJ1-4; 8 bases map to TRBD1. Germline trimming cut 2 bases from V and 8 bases from J; bases unmatched to any gene: 13. CDR1 and CDR2 (germline): SGHVS, FQNEAQ. This CDR3 region has 17 residues. CDR3 loop: CASSLLTSGGEEEKLFF. The DNA for the CDR3 is TGTGCCAGCAGCTTACTCACTTCAGGGGGCGAAGAAGAAAAACTGTTTTTT.

The rearrangement links TRBV27 to TRBJ1-5; perhaps TRBD1 as D (5 bases). V was shortened by 1 base and J by 2 bases, with 9 bases between the two germline ends. CDR3 length: 15 residues. CDR1 is MNHEY, CDR2 SMNVEV, per germline (reference sequence). CDR3 coding DNA: TGTGCCAGCAGTTTATTGGGGCCTGGCAATCAGCCCCAGCATTTT. Its translation is CASSLLGPGNQPQHF.

The chain employs TRBV5-4 and TRBJ2-5; D ambiguous. The germline V and J ends were trimmed by 1 base and 3 bases, with 10 bases remaining between them. The CDR3 is 14 residues long. CDR1 and CDR2 from the germline V gene are SGHNT and YYREEE (reference sequence). The chain's CDR3 is CASSLWAAEETQYF. CDR3 in DNA: TGTGCCAGCAGCTTGTGGGCCGCAGAAGAGACCCAGTACTTC.

This clone was observed a few times. The chain uses TRBV2 and TRBJ2-1, with a possible D match to TRBD1 (6 bases). V lost 4 bases to trimming and J lost 4 bases, with 11 bases between them. Germline lookup yields CDR1 SNHLY and CDR2 FYNNEI. The length of the CDR3 is 14 residues. The CDR3 loop reads CASSGTDGYNEQFF. In DNA form, the CDR3 reads TGTGCCAGCAGTGGGACAGATGGTTACAATGAGCAGTTCTTC. The full variable domain, with the rest looked up from reference TRBV2 and TRBJ2-1, is EPEVTQTPSHQVTQMGQEVILRCVPISNHLYFYWYRQILGQKVEFLVSFYNNEISEKSEIFDDQFSVERPDGSNFTLKIRSTKLEDSAMYFCASSGTDGYNEQFFGPGTRLTVL.

This clone was detected once. J is TRBJ1-3 and V is TRBV11-1; D possibly corresponds to TRBD1 (6 bases). The CDR3 is made up of 15 amino acids. Trimming removed 6 bases from V and 1 base from J, with 13 bases in between. The V gene's germline CDR1 is SGHAT and CDR2 FQDESV (reference sequence). The CDR3 DNA reads TGTGCCAGCAGTTCGCGACAGGTTTCTGGAAACACCATATATTTT. Protein: CASSSRQVSGNTIYF.

The chain employs TRBV5-6 and TRBJ2-3, with TRBD1 as a possible D gene (5 bases). The length of the CDR3 is 13 residues. Between the trimmed V and J ends, which lost 4 bases and 2 bases, there was a span of 8 bases. Germline-derived CDR1 and CDR2 are SGHDT and YYEEEE. The CDR3 DNA sequence: TGTGCCAGCAGCAAGGGGCCCACAGATACGCAGTATTTT. Protein sequence: CASSKGPTDTQYF.

The chain combines TRBV5-4 with TRBJ1-1; D perhaps matches TRBD1 (6 bases). The CDR3 is 14 amino acids. Looked up from germline, CDR1 is SGHNT and CDR2 is YYREEE (reference sequence). Trimming took 0 bases from V and 2 from J, leaving 8 bases between them. The CDR3 protein is CASSLVGTNTEAFF. The CDR3, as DNA: TGTGCCAGCAGCTTGGTAGGGACAAACACTGAAGCTTTCTTT. Filled out from reference TRBV5-4 and TRBJ1-1, the complete variable domain reads ETGVTQSPTHLIKTRGQQVTLRCSSQSGHNTVSWYQQALGQGPQFIFQYYREEENGRGNFPPRFSGLQFPNYSSELNVNALELDDSALYLCASSLVGTNTEAFFGQGTRLTVV.

V gene TRBV10-2 combines with J gene TRBJ2-7; 13 nucleotides line up with TRBD2. The CDR3 contains 15 residues. After removal of 10 bases from V and 5 bases from J, the junction contained 11 bases not matched to a gene. The germline gives CDR1 WSHSY, CDR2 SAAADI. The CDR3 bases are TGCGCCACACGACTAGCGGGAGGATTACAAAACGAGCAGTACTTC. This encodes CATRLAGGLQNEQYF.

To note about this clone: This CDR3 is also generated by other DNA sequences in the sample. The chain links TRBV7-6 to TRBJ2-5; 14 nucleotides match TRBD2. Unmatched junction bases numbered 0, after V lost 1 base and J lost 5 bases. This CDR3 region has 15 residues. Germline CDR1 reads SGHVS; CDR2 reads FNYEAQ. The CDR3 loop is CASSLGTSGGETQYF. In DNA form, the CDR3 reads TGTGCCAGCAGCTTAGGGACTAGCGGGGGGGAGACCCAGTACTTC.

V usage is TRBV7-2 and J usage is TRBJ1-2; D perhaps matches TRBD1 (5 bases). The CDR3 has 15 residues. Germline CDR1 reads SGHTA; CDR2 reads FQGNSA. Trimming shortened V by 0 bases and J by 0 bases, and 8 bases separated the two germline ends. CDR3 loop: CASSLARQTNYGYTF. The DNA for the CDR3 is TGTGCCAGCAGCTTAGCGCGACAGACTAACTATGGCTACACCTTC.

The V gene is TRBV15, the J gene TRBJ2-1, with TRBD2 matching over 13 bases. The CDR3 consists of 17 residues. CDR1 is LNHNV and CDR2 is YYDKDF in the germline V gene (reference sequence). V was clipped by 4 bases and J by 5 bases; unmatched bases: 8. CDR3 region: CATSTTSGGPGDNEQFF. The CDR3 region has the DNA TGTGCCACCAGCACGACTAGCGGGGGGCCGGGGGACAATGAGCAGTTCTTC.

V gene TRBV5-6 combines with J gene TRBJ1-3; the match to TRBD1 covers 12 bases. The CDR3 contains 15 residues. V was clipped by 4 bases and J by 4 bases; unmatched bases: 3. Per the germline V gene, CDR1 is SGHDT and CDR2 is YYEEEE. This CDR3 is CASSRDRGRGNTIYF. CDR3 DNA sequence: TGTGCCAGCAGCCGGGACAGGGGGCGAGGAAACACCATATATTTT.

The rearrangement links TRBV19 to TRBJ2-2, with D maybe TRBD1 (5 bases). Per the germline V gene, CDR1 is LNHDA and CDR2 is SQIVND (reference sequence). The CDR3 spans 14 residues. V lost 6 bases and J 4 bases, leaving 12 bases between the germline ends. The CDR3 DNA reads TGTGCCAGTAGCCACAGACAGATCACCGGGGAGCTGTTTTTT. It is translated as CASSHRQITGELFF.

This chain uses TRBV6-1 with TRBJ1-5, with D tentatively TRBD1 (6 bases). V lost 7 bases to trimming and J lost 1 base, with 17 bases between them. Germline V gene data show CDR1 as MNHNS and CDR2 as SASEGT. The CDR3 extends over 16 amino acids. For the CDR3, the DNA is TGTGCCAGCACTGACCAGGGGCCGGGGAGCAATCAGCCCCAGCATTTT. It encodes CASTDQGPGSNQPQHF.

The V and J genes are TRBV6-1 and TRBJ1-1, with a tentative D call TRBD1 (6 bases). Germline CDR1 and CDR2: MNHNS and SASEGT. V was pared by 6 bases and J by 2 bases, with 13 bases between. The CDR3 runs 14 residues. The CDR3 DNA reads TGTGCCAGCAGGGCCCCGACAGGAAACACTGAAGCTTTCTTT. Amino acids: CASRAPTGNTEAFF.

This chain connects TRBV9 to TRBJ2-1, with 8 positions matching TRBD2. CDR3 length: 17 residues. With 4 bases clipped from V and 6 bases from J, the junction kept 15 bases outside the gene matches. The germline CDR1 and CDR2 sequences are SGDLS and YYNGEE. The CDR3 loop reads CASSPRGGVDLVNEQFF. CDR3 DNA sequence: TGTGCCAGCAGCCCTCGGGGGGGAGTGGATTTGGTCAATGAGCAGTTCTTC. The variable domain in full, completed from reference TRBV9 and TRBJ2-1, reads DSGVTQTPKHLITATGQRVTLRCSPRSGDLSVYWYQQSLDQGLQFLIQYYNGEERAKGNILERFSAQQFPDLHSELNLSSLELGDSALYFCASSPRGGVDLVNEQFFGPGTRLTVL.

V and J are TRBV2 and TRBJ2-7; 8 nucleotides align to TRBD1. The V segment lost 4 bases and the J segment 5 bases; nucleotides outside the gene matches: 4. This CDR3 is 13 amino acids long. Per germline, CDR1 SNHLY and CDR2 FYNNEI. The CDR3 here is CASSVDRGDEQYF. The CDR3 region has the DNA TGTGCCAGCAGTGTAGACAGGGGCGACGAGCAGTACTTC.

The chain recombines TRBV10-3 with TRBJ1-2, with TRBD1 matching over 7 bases. Germline CDR1 is ENHRY and CDR2 is SYGVKD. The trim removed 10 bases at V and 2 bases at J, leaving 10 bases unmatched. This CDR3 has 14 residues. The CDR3 loop is CATARDSENYGYTF. For the CDR3, the DNA is TGTGCCACGGCCCGGGACAGCGAAAACTATGGCTACACCTTC.

The CDR3: CATSRGQLHTDTQYF. The DNA of the CDR3 is TGTGCCACCAGCCGCGGACAGCTCCACACAGATACGCAGTATTTT. The chain has TRBV15 and TRBJ2-3, with a possible D match to TRBD1 (6 bases). The CDR3 extends over 15 amino acids. Germline CDR1 and CDR2: LNHNV and YYDKDF (reference sequence). Trimming took 5 bases from V and 2 from J, leaving 14 bases between them.

The genes are TRBV27 and TRBJ2-5; perhaps TRBD1 as D (6 bases). Germline CDR1 MNHEY, CDR2 SMNVEV (reference sequence). Trimming took off 6 bases at V and 3 bases at J, with 17 bases between the two ends. There are 15 residues in the CDR3. CDR3 loop: CASSSEAGVEETQYF. For the CDR3, the DNA is TGTGCCAGCAGCTCCGAGGCAGGGGTGGAAGAGACCCAGTACTTC.

This sequence joins TRBV30 and TRBJ1-5; TRBD1 might be the D (6 bases). Germline V gives CDR1 GTSNPN, CDR2 SVGIG (reference sequence). The CDR3 spans 19 residues. Between the trimmed V and J ends, which lost 3 bases and 0 bases, there was a span of 24 bases. CDR3 in amino acids: CAWSHPSQGRLNSNQPQHF. As DNA, the CDR3 is TGTGCCTGGAGCCACCCATCACAGGGCCGACTGAATAGCAATCAGCCCCAGCATTTT.

V is TRBV28 and J is TRBJ1-2; D perhaps matches TRBD1 (6 bases). Per the germline V gene, CDR1 is MDHEN and CDR2 is SYDVKM. Trimming stripped 4 bases from V and 3 bases from J, with 27 bases between. The CDR3 is 19 residues long. CDR3 loop: CASSSNYGGTRGSDYGYTF. As DNA, the CDR3 is TGTGCCAGCAGTTCCAACTACGGTGGGACAAGGGGAAGCGACTATGGCTACACCTTC.